The next 8 T cell receptor beta chains were all read from a single sample in a study of OX40 agonist ivuxolimab in advanced cancers. Sequencing used immunoSEQ multiplex PCR; TCRdb keeps in-frame clones, though not all of them. The data contain 50,000 or so clones, 85% to 90% of them singletons. The input for sequencing was CD4+ or CD8+ T cells sorted from blood, taken in a trial of the OX40 agonist ivuxolimab. These receptors were taken from an adult with an advanced solid tumor such as melanoma, head and neck, liver or kidney cancer.

The chain uses TRBV7-8 and TRBJ2-1; 9 bases are a match to TRBD1. There are 13 residues in the CDR3. Losses at the gene ends were 10 bases for V and 4 bases for J; bases not matched to a gene: 5. The germline CDR1 and CDR2 sequences are SGHVS and FQNEAQ. The CDR3 loop is CAIRQGGYNEQFF. CDR3 nucleotide sequence: TGTGCCATTCGACAGGGGGGTTACAATGAGCAGTTCTTC.

The rearrangement links TRBV14 to TRBJ2-3; D is perhaps TRBD1 (6 bases). The CDR3 consists of 15 residues. The germline CDR1 and CDR2 sequences are SGHDN and FVKESK. V was pared by 1 base and J by 3 bases, with 11 bases between. The CDR3 DNA reads as TGTGCCAGCAGCCAAGTGAAGGGACATACAGATACGCAGTATTTT. It yields the protein CASSQVKGHTDTQYF.

The rearrangement links TRBV9 to TRBJ2-3; 9 positions match TRBD2. V was pared by 2 bases and J by 3 bases, with 7 bases of the junction left unmatched. Looked up from germline, CDR1 is SGDLS and CDR2 is YYNGEE. The CDR3 sequence is 16 residues long. The CDR3 coding sequence is TGTGCCAGCAGCGTTAACCAGCGGGAGGTTACAGATACGCAGTATTTT. The encoded protein is CASSVNQREVTDTQYF.

J is TRBJ2-3 and V is TRBV11-2; 12 bases agree with TRBD2. Germline values: CDR1 SGHAT, CDR2 FQNNGV. The trim removed 4 bases at V and 5 bases at J, leaving 7 bases unmatched. The CDR3 is 16 amino acids. The CDR3 DNA is TGTGCCAGCAGCTCCGCGACTAGCGGGGGTAGAGATACGCAGTATTTT. Translation: CASSSATSGGRDTQYF.

The CDR3 reads CASSLIGGNGDTQYF. Here the CDR3 DNA reads TGTGCCAGCAGTTTAATCGGGGGGAACGGGGATACGCAGTATTTT. This rearrangement joins TRBV27 to TRBJ2-3; 7 bases are a match to TRBD2. Per the germline V gene, CDR1 is MNHEY and CDR2 is SMNVEV (reference sequence). The V gene end was trimmed by 2 bases and the J gene end by 6 bases; junction bases not matched to a gene: 8. CDR3 length: 15 residues.

CDR3 residues: CASSIASRSNQPQHF. The CDR3 DNA reads as TGTGCCAGTAGTATAGCTAGTCGAAGCAATCAGCCCCAGCATTTT. The chain couples TRBV19 to TRBJ1-5; the D is unclear. The V and J ends lost 1 base and 1 base respectively, with 8 bases between them. The CDR3 totals 15 residues. Germline V gives CDR1 LNHDA, CDR2 SQIVND (reference sequence).

This clone was recorded a few times. Other DNA sequences in this sample translate to the same CDR3. The CDR3 region has the DNA TGTGCCAGCAGCTTAAGGCAGGGGAATGAAAAACTGTTTTTT. The encoded protein is CASSLRQGNEKLFF. This rearrangement joins TRBV13 to TRBJ1-4; D possibly corresponds to TRBD1 (6 bases). CDR1 and CDR2 from the germline V gene are PRHDT and FYEKMQ (reference sequence). Deletions cut 2 bases from V and 5 bases from J, with 9 bases between. The CDR3 length is 14 residues.

The chain has TRBV9 and TRBJ2-3; no clear D gene. This CDR3 comprises 14 residues. In germline, CDR1 is SGDLS, CDR2 YYNGEE. V was pared by 4 bases and J by 1 base, with 10 bases between. CDR3 in amino acids: CASSPDGGTDTQYF. CDR3 in DNA: TGTGCCAGCAGCCCAGATGGGGGCACAGATACGCAGTATTTT.